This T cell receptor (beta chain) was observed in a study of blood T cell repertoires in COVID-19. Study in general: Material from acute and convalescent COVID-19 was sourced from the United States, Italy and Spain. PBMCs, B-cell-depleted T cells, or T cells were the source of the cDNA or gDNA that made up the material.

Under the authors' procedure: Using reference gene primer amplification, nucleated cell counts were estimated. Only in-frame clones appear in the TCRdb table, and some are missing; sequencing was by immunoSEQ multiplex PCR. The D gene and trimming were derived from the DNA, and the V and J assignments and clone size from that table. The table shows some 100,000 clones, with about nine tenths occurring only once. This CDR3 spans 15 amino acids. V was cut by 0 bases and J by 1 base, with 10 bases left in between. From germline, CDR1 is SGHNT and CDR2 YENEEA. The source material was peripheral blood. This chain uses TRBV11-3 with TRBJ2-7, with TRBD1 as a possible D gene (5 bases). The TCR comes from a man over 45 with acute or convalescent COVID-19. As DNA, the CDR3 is TGTGCCAGCAGCTTAGAAGGGCACAGGTCCTACGAGCAGTACTTC. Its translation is CASSLEGHRSYEQYF. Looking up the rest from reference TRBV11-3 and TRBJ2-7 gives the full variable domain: EAGVVQSPRYKIIEKKQPVAFWCNPISGHNTLYWYLQNLGQGPELLIRYENEEAVDDSQLPKDRFSAERLKGVDSTLKIQPAELGDSAVYLCASSLEGHRSYEQYFGPGTRLTVT.